A selection of T cell receptor beta chains follows, all from one sample in a study of T cell responses to AZD1222 COVID-19 vaccine. TCRdb's table, derived via immunoSEQ multiplex PCR, lists solely in-frame clones and lacks some. Altogether 90,000 to 120,000 clones are present, 85% to 90% being singletons, with the ten largest covering less than 3.5%. Sequences were derived from peripheral blood, sampled on day 0 of AZD1222 vaccination. The receptors were gathered from an adult in good health. The CDR3 runs from the conserved cysteine through the conserved F or W. D genes are given only for firm matches. Expanded clones are given a class, and other clones once, few, many or no size at all.

NA	NA	TRBJ1-6	TRBV7-9	CASSFGKDRYNSPLHF	TGTGCCAGCAGCTTCGGAAAGGACAGATATAATTCACCCCTCCACTTT
NA	NA	TRBJ1-1	TRBV6-5	CASSLGRGTEAFF	TGTGCCAGCAGTCTCGGACGGGGCACTGAAGCTTTCTTT
NA	NA	TRBJ2-3	TRBV11-2	CASSSTGDRTDTQYF	TGTGCCAGCAGCTCTACGGGGGACCGCACAGATACGCAGTATTTT
NA	NA	TRBJ1-2	TRBV6-5	CASSLTGPSNYGYTF	TGTGCCAGCAGTTTGACAGGACCCTCTAACTATGGCTACACCTTC
NA	NA	TRBJ1-4	TRBV3-1/TRBV3-2	CASSPGGRAVEKLFF	TGTGCCAGCAGCCCCGGTGGGAGGGCTGTTGAAAAACTGTTTTTT
TRBD1	NA	TRBJ1-4	TRBV4-2	CASSLTGGFEKLFF	TGTGCCAGCAGCCTCACAGGGGGTTTCGAAAAACTGTTTTTT
TRBD1	once	TRBJ2-4	TRBV6-5	CASAGRGGAKVQYF	TGTGCCAGCGCGGGCCGAGGGGGCGCGAAGGTTCAGTACTTC
TRBD1	few	TRBJ1-1	TRBV6-5	CASRPPGQGSTEAFF	TGTGCCAGCAGACCCCCGGGACAGGGGAGCACTGAAGCTTTCTTT
NA	NA	TRBJ2-2	TRBV21-1	CASSKAQPNTGELFF	TGTGCCAGCAGCAAAGCGCAACCGAACACCGGGGAGCTGTTTTTT
TRBD1	NA	TRBJ1-2	TRBV3-1/TRBV3-2	CASSPWRTGDGYTF	TGTGCCAGCAGTCCCTGGCGGACAGGGGACGGCTACACCTTC
NA	NA	TRBJ2-5	TRBV10-3	CAISGTVGVETQYF	TGTGCCATCAGTGGGACGGTTGGGGTGGAGACCCAGTACTTC
TRBD1	NA	TRBJ1-1	TRBV7-3	CASSLGQENTEAFF	TGTGCCAGCAGCTTAGGACAGGAGAACACTGAAGCTTTCTTT
NA	NA	TRBJ1-3	TRBV7-6	CASSLDRGAGNTIYF	TGTGCCAGCAGCTTAGATAGGGGAGCAGGAAACACCATATATTTT
NA	NA	TRBJ2-1	TRBV19	CASSLLIGDSVFF	TGTGCCAGTAGTCTCCTAATTGGGGACTCCGTGTTCTTC
NA	NA	TRBJ2-1	TRBV2	CASSEIGGPYNEQFF	TGTGCCAGCAGTGAAATCGGGGGTCCCTACAATGAGCAGTTCTTC
NA	NA	TRBJ1-1	TRBV3-1/TRBV3-2	CASSPHDTEAFF	TGTGCCAGCAGCCCCCATGACACTGAAGCTTTCTTT
NA	NA	TRBJ1-5	TRBV13	CASSLGRGQPQHF	TGTGCCAGCAGCTTAGGCCGGGGTCAGCCCCAGCATTTT